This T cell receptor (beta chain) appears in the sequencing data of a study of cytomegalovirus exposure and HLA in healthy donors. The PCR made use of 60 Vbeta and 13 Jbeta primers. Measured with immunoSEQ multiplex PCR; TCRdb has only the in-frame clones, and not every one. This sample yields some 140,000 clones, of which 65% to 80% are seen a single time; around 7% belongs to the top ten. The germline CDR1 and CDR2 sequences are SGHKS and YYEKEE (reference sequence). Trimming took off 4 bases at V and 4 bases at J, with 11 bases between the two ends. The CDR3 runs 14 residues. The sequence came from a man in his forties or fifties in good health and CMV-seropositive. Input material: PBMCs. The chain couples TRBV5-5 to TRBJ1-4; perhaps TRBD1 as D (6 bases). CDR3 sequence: CASSQTGDNEKLFF. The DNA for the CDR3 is TGTGCCAGCAGCCAGACAGGCGATAATGAAAAACTGTTTTTT.